Following are 20 T cell receptor beta chains from one sample sequenced in a study of CD8 T cells in Susac syndrome (dated by TCRdb to the late 2010s). Library construction relied on the immunoSEQ multiplex PCR assay. RNA was extracted with the RNeasy kit and about 0.45 to 1 ug was reverse transcribed using random hexamers. Through fastp at Q25 and MiXCR, TCRdb rebuilt clones from the public reads, retaining in-frame beta chains. Each CDR3 protein gets just one entry, which takes the most common genes and DNA from the rows behind it. Recorded for this sample are roughly 200,000 distinct CDR3 sequences; 95% of them occurred a single time. The ten largest clones add up to 0.082% of the sample. Sequencing was performed on CD4+ T cells from PBMCs. The source of these receptors is a human donor with multiple sclerosis.

The chain recombines TRBV27 with TRBJ2-5, with TRBD1 identical over 7 bases. The CDR3 covers 15 residues. The germline V gene has CDR1 MNHEY and CDR2 SMNVEV (reference sequence). Losses at the gene ends were 6 bases for V and 2 bases for J; bases not matched to a gene: 9. CDR3: CASSDTGDGQETQYF. CDR3 sequence (DNA): TGTGCCAGCAGCGATACAGGGGACGGGCAAGAGACCCAGTACTTC.

The chain is built from TRBV5-1 and TRBJ2-7, with 9 positions matching TRBD1. V lost 0 bases and J lost 1; bases outside the gene matches: 8. Looked up from germline, CDR1 is SGHRS and CDR2 is YFSETQ. CDR3 length equals 17 residues. As DNA, the CDR3 is TGCGCCAGCAGCTTGGCACCACCGGGACAGGGATCCTACGAGCAGTACTTC. Translation: CASSLAPPGQGSYEQYF.

This chain connects TRBV20-1 to TRBJ2-3; D perhaps matches TRBD2 (5 bases). The CDR3 is made up of 14 amino acids. The germline V gene has CDR1 DFQATT and CDR2 SNEGSKA (reference sequence). V was pared by 1 base and J by 1 base, with 9 bases between. CDR3 amino acids: CSARGDSGTDTQYF. The DNA for the CDR3 is TGCAGTGCTAGAGGTGATAGCGGCACAGATACGCAGTATTTT.

The CDR3 DNA follows: TGTGCCAGCCCCAGGGGCAGCCCCTACGAGCAGTACGTC. It encodes CASPRGSPYEQYV. The rearrangement links TRBV27 to TRBJ2-7; tentative D call: TRBD1 (6 bases). V lost 8 bases to trimming and J lost 2 bases, with 13 bases between them. The CDR3 contains 13 residues. Per germline, CDR1 MNHEY and CDR2 SMNVEV (reference sequence).

The rearrangement joins TRBV5-6 to TRBJ2-7; D not resolved. Germline V CDR1 and CDR2: SGHDT, YYEEEE. CDR3 length: 14 residues. The V and J ends lost 1 base and 1 base respectively, with 9 bases between them. The CDR3 DNA reads TGTGCCAGCAGCTTGTACGGCCGGTCCTACGAGCAGTACGTC. Protein product: CASSLYGRSYEQYV.

The V call is TRBV13, the J call TRBJ1-6; D not resolved. The ends were cut back, 1 base at V and 6 bases at J, with 13 bases in the middle. Germline CDR1 PRHDT, CDR2 FYEKMQ (reference sequence). The CDR3 covers 16 residues. In nucleotides, the CDR3 is TGTGCCAGCAGCTTAGAAGGCGTCTCGGGTAATTCACCCCTCCACTTT. Residues: CASSLEGVSGNSPLHF.

The chain recombines TRBV4-2 with TRBJ1-2; D is uncertain. V dropped 1 base and J dropped 0 bases, with 9 bases sitting between them. CDR3 length: 15 amino acids. Germline lookup yields CDR1 LGHNA and CDR2 YNFKEQ. CDR3 nucleotide sequence: TGTGCCAGCAGCCAAGGGCCGAATACTAACTATGGCTACACCTTC. Its translation is CASSQGPNTNYGYTF.

V and J are TRBV3-1 and TRBJ1-2; D is possibly TRBD1 (5 bases). With 4 bases removed from V and 7 bases from J, the gap between germline ends came to 25 bases. The CDR3 sequence is 17 residues long. Germline CDR1 LGHDT, CDR2 YNNKEL (reference sequence). Here the CDR3 reads CASSRPGPGPHSGGYTF. Written as DNA, the CDR3 is TGTGCCAGCAGCCGCCCAGGGCCAGGCCCCCACTCTGGTGGCTACACCTTC.

The chain couples TRBV29-1 to TRBJ2-3, with a weak D call TRBD1 (6 bases). V lost 0 bases to trimming and J lost 2 bases, with 15 bases between them. CDR1 and CDR2 (germline): SQVTM, ANQGSEA. The length of the CDR3 is 16 residues. The CDR3 DNA reads as TGCAGCGTTGAAGAACAGGGAGAGGGAGCCACAGATACGCAGTATTTT. Translating gives CSVEEQGEGATDTQYF.

The CDR3 here is CAIGEGFTDTQYF. In DNA, the CDR3 is TGTGCCATTGGTGAGGGCTTCACAGATACGCAGTATTTT. The rearrangement joins TRBV10-3 to TRBJ2-3, with a weak D call TRBD2 (5 bases). V was cut by 9 bases and J by 2 bases, with 12 bases left in between. The CDR3 extends over 13 amino acids. CDR1 is ENHRY and CDR2 is SYGVKD in the germline V gene.

CDR3 DNA sequence: TGTGCCAGCACCCAGGACAGCCACACTGAAGCTTTCTTT. Translated, it gives CASTQDSHTEAFF. The V and J genes are TRBV2 and TRBJ1-1; D is perhaps TRBD1 (6 bases). The CDR3 extends over 13 amino acids. Per germline, CDR1 SNHLY and CDR2 FYNNEI. The V and J ends lost 7 bases and 3 bases respectively, with 12 bases between them.

The CDR3 DNA reads TGCAGCGTTGAAGTGGCCGGAAACACTGAAGCTTTCTTT. Its translation: CSVEVAGNTEAFF. The gene calls are TRBV29-1 and TRBJ1-1; D is uncertain. CDR1 is SQVTM and CDR2 is ANQGSEA in the germline V gene. The CDR3 has 13 amino acids. Trimming shortened V by 1 base and J by 2 bases, and 8 bases separated the two germline ends.

V and J are TRBV18 and TRBJ2-1, with 7 bases matching TRBD2. Germline assignment: CDR1 KGHSH and CDR2 LQKENI. The ends lost 2 bases at V and 3 bases at J; junction bases unmatched: 4. The CDR3 sequence is 15 residues long. The CDR3 bases are TGTGCCAGCTCACCAGACGGGGGGTTCTACAATGAGCAGTTCTTC. Residues: CASSPDGGFYNEQFF.

This chain joins TRBV27 and TRBJ1-2, with D hard to call. The germline gives CDR1 MNHEY, CDR2 SMNVEV (reference sequence). This CDR3 has 12 residues. The ends were cut back, 3 bases at V and 10 bases at J, with 12 bases in the middle. The CDR3 DNA is TGTGCCAGCAGTTTGACGGGGAGGGTCTACACCTTC. This encodes CASSLTGRVYTF.

V is TRBV7-2 and J is TRBJ2-3; TRBD1 matches 11 bases. This CDR3 is 15 amino acids long. Germline V gene sequence: CDR1 SGHTA, CDR2 FQGNSA. Losses at the gene ends were 5 bases for V and 3 bases for J; bases not matched to a gene: 4. DNA for the CDR3: TGTGCCAGCAGCCGGACAGGGGGCTTGACAGATACGCAGTATTTT. Translation: CASSRTGGLTDTQYF. Together with reference TRBV7-2 and TRBJ2-3, the CDR3 gives the full variable domain: GAGVSQSPSNKVTEKGKDVELRCDPISGHTALYWYRQSLGQGLEFLIYFQGNSAPDKSGLPSDRFSAERTGGSVSTLTIQRTQQEDSAVYLCASSRTGGLTDTQYFGPGTRLTVL.

The V gene is TRBV20-1, the J gene TRBJ2-1; 8 bases align to TRBD1. This CDR3 has 15 residues. Germline-derived CDR1 and CDR2 are DFQATT and SNEGSKA (reference sequence). V trimming: 6 bases; J trimming: 0 bases; junction bases outside the gene matches: 7. The CDR3 sequence is CSANRDRSSYNEQFF. The CDR3 nucleotides are TGCAGTGCCAACCGGGACAGGTCCTCCTACAATGAGCAGTTCTTC.

The chain recombines TRBV7-8 with TRBJ2-1; TRBD2 aligns across 8 bases. Trimming cost V 5 bases and J 0 bases; bases outside gene matches: 15. CDR3 length: 19 residues. Germline V gene data show CDR1 as SGHVS and CDR2 as FQNEAQ. The CDR3 reads CASSLRGVAGTPSYNEQFF. The CDR3 DNA follows: TGTGCCAGCAGCCTTCGGGGGGTAGCGGGGACCCCCTCCTACAATGAGCAGTTCTTC.

The V and J genes are TRBV12-3 or TRBV12-4 and TRBJ1-6, with TRBD1 identical over 8 bases. Trimming cost V 4 bases and J 14 bases; bases outside gene matches: 13. The CDR3 extends over 15 amino acids. DNA of the CDR3: TGTGCCAGCAGTTCCGGGACAGGCCCTATTTGGGCCCTCCACTTT. Residues: CASSSGTGPIWALHF.

Only one count was recorded for this clonotype. The chain employs TRBV2 and TRBJ2-1; unclear D gene. Germline values: CDR1 SNHLY, CDR2 FYNNEI. V lost 6 bases, J lost 7 bases, and 7 bases lay in between. The CDR3 is made up of 11 amino acids. CDR3 amino acids: CASRPENEQFF. CDR3 sequence (DNA): TGTGCCAGCAGGCCCGAAAATGAGCAGTTCTTC.

This chain joins TRBV20-1 and TRBJ2-1; D is uncertain. Germline assignment: CDR1 DFQATT and CDR2 SNEGSKA (reference sequence). The CDR3 is made up of 11 amino acids. The ends were cut back, 8 bases at V and 7 bases at J, with 12 bases in the middle. DNA for the CDR3: TGCAGTCCTTCGGCCGGGAATGAGCAGTTCTTC. This sequence encodes CSPSAGNEQFF.